These T cell receptor beta chains were read from a single sample in a study of blood T cells in healthy people across ages. One entry per CDR3 protein, called by TCRdb with MiXCR from the 5' RACE reads. The table has 1.5 million to 2 million distinct CDR3 sequences, about 50% seen once. The sample was blood. The receptors stem from a woman aged 40-49 years in good health. Each CDR3 is given with its conserved first and last residue. D genes are given only for firm matches. Size tells how often a clone was seen (once, few, many) or the class of an expanded clone, and some rows leave it out.

CDR3 length	V gene	J gene	clone size	D gene	CDR3 DNA	CDR3 protein
12	TRBV6-5	TRBJ2-4	NA	NA	TGTGCCACAAGGTCCGGCAAAAACATTCAGTACTTC	CATRSGKNIQYF
14	TRBV20-1	TRBJ2-5	NA	TRBD1	TGCAGTGCTGCCGGGACAGGAATGGGAGAGACCCAGTACTTC	CSAAGTGMGETQYF
15	TRBV29-1	TRBJ2-1	NA	NA	TGCAGCGCCAGGGGGGGGACAGCCAAAATCAATGAGCAGTTCTTC	CSARGGTAKINEQFF
16	TRBV5-1	TRBJ2-7	NA	TRBD2	TGCGCCAGCAGCTTGGGAGCGGGGAGTCAGTTGGGTGAGCAGTACTTC	CASSLGAGSQLGEQYF
15	TRBV5-1	TRBJ1-1	many	TRBD1	TGCGCCAGCAGCCCGGATGGACAGGGTAACCCTGAAGCTTTCTTT	CASSPDGQGNPEAFF
13	TRBV7-9	TRBJ2-3	NA	NA	TGTGCCAGCAGCCCCGAGTGGGGAGGTACGCAGTATTTT	CASSPEWGGTQYF
14	TRBV6-6	TRBJ2-1	NA	TRBD1	TGTACCAGCATGCACAGGGGCTCCTACAATGAGCAGTTCTTC	CTSMHRGSYNEQFF
14	TRBV28	TRBJ2-7	NA	NA	TGTGCCAGCAGCCAGAACGTAGGGGCCTACGAGCAGTACTTC	CASSQNVGAYEQYF
14	TRBV24-1	TRBJ2-5	once	NA	TGTGCCACCAGTGATACGGCCCCCGGGGAGACCCAGTACTTC	CATSDTAPGETQYF
18	TRBV7-2	TRBJ2-1	NA	TRBD2	TGTGCCAGCAGCTTAGTGCTCTTGGCTGCTAGCGGGGGATATGAGCAGTTCTTC	CASSLVLLAASGGYEQFF
15	TRBV29-1	TRBJ2-1	once	TRBD2	TGCAGCGTTGAATCCAGCGGGGGGTCCTACAATGAGCAGTTCTTC	CSVESSGGSYNEQFF
17	TRBV4-3	TRBJ1-3	NA	NA	TGCGCCAGCAGCCTTGGACTGACAGAGAGCTCTGGAAACACCATATATTTT	CASSLGLTESSGNTIYF
12	TRBV6-2/TRBV6-3	TRBJ2-7	few	NA	TGTGCCAGCAGCCAAGCCCCGCGCGAGCAGTACTTC	CASSQAPREQYF
13	TRBV29-1	TRBJ2-7	many	NA	TGCAGCTCAACGCTCCTGGGTAGTGGAGAGCAGTACTTC	CSSTLLGSGEQYF
19	TRBV28	TRBJ1-1	NA	NA	TGTGCCAGCAGACTAAAGTTTGGGTTAGCGACAAGGATGAACACTGAAGCTTTCTTT	CASRLKFGLATRMNTEAFF
18	TRBV20-1	TRBJ2-3	few	TRBD1	TGCAGTGCTAGTTTCCCTCACCGACAGGGACCCTACACAGATACGCAGTATTTT	CSASFPHRQGPYTDTQYF
14	TRBV7-9	TRBJ1-2	few	NA	TGTGCCAGCAGCTTAGAACAGCCCAACTATGGCTACACCTTC	CASSLEQPNYGYTF
15	TRBV29-1	TRBJ2-1	few	NA	TGCAGCCAGAGTGGGGGGAGGTCTTCCTACAATGAGCAGTTCTTC	CSQSGGRSSYNEQFF
15	TRBV20-1	TRBJ2-7	many	NA	TGCAGTGCTAGAGAAGTGAACGGAGGCTCCTACGAGCAGTACTTC	CSAREVNGGSYEQYF
12	TRBV20-1	TRBJ2-5	few	NA	TGCAGTGCTAGGTCAGGAAACGAGACCCAGTACTTC	CSARSGNETQYF
13	TRBV20-1	TRBJ2-7	few	TRBD1	TGCAGTGCGGACGGACAGGGGGCAGGCGAGCAGTACTTC	CSADGQGAGEQYF
12	TRBV6-6	TRBJ2-2	NA	NA	TGTGCCAGCGTGGAGGGCGTCGGGGAGCTGTTTTTT	CASVEGVGELFF
15	TRBV9	TRBJ2-3	few	NA	TGTGCCAGCAGCGACGGAGTCCTCAGCACAGATACGCAGTATTTT	CASSDGVLSTDTQYF